This T cell receptor beta chain was identified during a study of cytomegalovirus exposure and HLA in healthy donors (dated by TCRdb to the late 2010s). Describing the broader study: According to a later analysis, the approximately 130 validation repertoires were produced on the same platform as the approximately 690 repertoires of the first cohort. The study was designed to test whether signatures of past pathogen exposure could be identified by cataloging public T cell receptors. In addition to the first cohort of 666 subjects, a separate validation cohort of 130 or so different subjects was used. The study combined high-throughput TCR immunosequencing, statistical association of individual TCRs with disease status, and machine learning to predict cytomegalovirus infection status. The study at large found these results: A later analysis found that TCRs clustered in the first cohort also tended to co-occur in the 120 or so validation repertoires, with about 94% of cluster scores above 0. In vitro tests confirmed that a few of the cytomegalovirus-associated TCR beta chains recognize cytomegalovirus antigens. Cytomegalovirus status was reported to be diagnosed by the classifier with high specificity and sensitivity in both the original and validation cohorts. Across donors, most TCR sequences were observed very rarely, whereas some public TCRs were present in many individuals. All 110 or so repertoires were used to score co-occurrence in the validation cohort in a later analysis, because that analysis had no HLA typing for the cohort. A total of 150 to 200 TCR beta chains were listed by the study as associated with cytomegalovirus. The authors suggested that the approach could potentially be generalized to other disease states and immunological phenotypes.

Libraries were prepared through the immunoSEQ multiplex PCR assay. In the paper's pipeline: To diagnose cytomegalovirus status from the catalog of TCR beta chain sequences, a statistical classification framework was built. TCRdb's version of the immuneACCESS table is confined to in-frame rearrangements and falls short of the full clone set. An unresolved V gene accounts for under half of the shortfall where checked; the remainder is of unknown origin. V, J and clone size were drawn from that table, and D and trimming were deduced from the DNA. The table for this sample lists fewer than 200,000 clones; roughly 89% of them were counted only once. The ten biggest clones cover about 2.9% of the sample. Per the germline V gene, MDHEN is the CDR1 and SYDVKM is the CDR2. The CDR3 spans 16 residues, from the cysteine through the phenylalanine. The kept DNA is CDR3 alone, 48 bases in frame from the first base. At the junction V is shortened by 4 bases and J by 1 base, with 11 bases in between.

The donors were included in the validation cohort of approximately 120 subjects, a group kept apart from the approximately 700-subject first cohort. This clone was seen a single time. Its antigen remains undetermined. No clone much larger than this one lies a single base away; base qualities are absent. The sample consisted of PBMCs. Recombination linked TRBV28 to TRBJ2-6, with the D gene not confidently named. This receptor was identified in a woman younger than 30 in good health and CMV-seropositive. The CDR3 sequence is CASSSRDISGANVLTF. In nucleotides, the sequence is TGTGCCAGCAGTTCGCGAGACATTTCTGGGGCCAACGTCCTGACTTTC.